The next 21 T cell receptor beta chains were all read from a single sample in a study of T cell responses to AZD1222 COVID-19 vaccine. Libraries were prepared by immunoSEQ multiplex PCR; TCRdb keeps only in-frame clonotypes and omits some of them. The table has 200,000 to 250,000 clones, roughly 94% seen once. The input for sequencing was peripheral blood, taken 28 days after the second dose of the MenACWY control vaccine. These receptor sequences come from an adult who received the MenACWY meningococcal vaccine as a control.

The chain recombines TRBV7-2 with TRBJ1-1; no firm D call. The V gene lost 3 bases and the J gene lost 2 bases, with 10 bases spanning the gap. The CDR3 spans 14 residues. The germline V gene encodes CDR1 SGHTA and CDR2 FQGNSA. The CDR3 DNA is TGTGCCAGCAGCTTCGGAGGGTTTAACACTGAAGCTTTCTTT. It encodes CASSFGGFNTEAFF.

V and J are TRBV30 and TRBJ2-7, with D possibly being TRBD2 (5 bases). Germline lookup yields CDR1 GTSNPN and CDR2 SVGIG (reference sequence). The CDR3 is 14 residues long. V lost 2 bases and J 7 bases, leaving 18 bases between the germline ends. Here the CDR3 DNA reads TGTGCCTGGAGTTCTGGGAGTGTTAGTCGAGAGCAGTACTTC. This translates into CAWSSGSVSREQYF.

V is TRBV27 and J is TRBJ2-2, with unresolved D. CDR1 MNHEY and CDR2 SMNVEV come from the germline V gene (reference sequence). The CDR3 contains 13 residues. V lost 3 bases, J lost 5 bases, and 7 bases lay in between. CDR3 in amino acids: CASSFRLTGELFF. The CDR3 nucleotides read TGTGCCAGCAGTTTTCGGCTTACCGGGGAGCTGTTTTTT.

The rearrangement joins TRBV28 to TRBJ1-5, with unresolved D. V was pared by 4 bases and J by 6 bases, with 13 bases between. The germline V gene has CDR1 MDHEN and CDR2 SYDVKM. The CDR3 has 14 residues. Here the CDR3 reads CASSSPAGPQPQHF. Here the CDR3 DNA reads TGTGCCAGCAGTTCCCCGGCAGGACCTCAGCCCCAGCATTTT.

V and J are TRBV5-1 and TRBJ2-2, with D hard to call. Between the trimmed V and J ends, which lost 1 base and 5 bases, there was a span of 15 bases. CDR1 is SGHRS and CDR2 is YFSETQ in the germline V gene. The CDR3 covers 16 residues. CDR3 protein: CASSLRKGVETGELFF. The CDR3 nucleotides read TGCGCCAGCAGCTTGAGGAAGGGCGTAGAAACCGGGGAGCTGTTTTTT.

The CDR3 DNA reads as TGTGCCAGCTCACCACTGTCCAGAGGCAGCACAGATACGCAGTATTTT. This encodes CASSPLSRGSTDTQYF. The chain combines TRBV18 with TRBJ2-3; no reliable D call. V dropped 1 base and J dropped 0 bases, with 11 bases sitting between them. This CDR3 is built from 16 residues. Per the germline V gene, CDR1 is KGHSH and CDR2 is LQKENI.

This clone has only one observation. V is TRBV6-1 and J is TRBJ2-7, with no clear D. Germline values: CDR1 MNHNS, CDR2 SASEGT. With 2 bases removed from V and 4 bases from J, the gap between germline ends came to 15 bases. CDR3 length: 15 amino acids. The DNA for the CDR3 is TGTGCCAGCAGTGAATTGTTGCAAGTTCTGTACGAGCAGTACTTC. Translation gives CASSELLQVLYEQYF.

This sequence joins TRBV28 and TRBJ2-6, with D possibly TRBD2 on 6 matching bases. With 5 bases removed from V and 0 bases from J, the gap between germline ends came to 23 bases. The CDR3 totals 20 residues. Germline CDR1 and CDR2: MDHEN and SYDVKM. Here the CDR3 DNA reads TGTGCCAGCAGTACTACCAGGGAGGATACTACATTCTCTGGGGCCAACGTCCTGACTTTC. As protein: CASSTTREDTTFSGANVLTF.

V is TRBV7-9 and J is TRBJ2-3, with TRBD1 matching over 8 bases. The germline V gene has CDR1 SEHNR and CDR2 FQNEAQ (reference sequence). The V segment lost 8 bases and the J segment 4 bases; nucleotides outside the gene matches: 8. The CDR3 runs 14 residues. The CDR3 DNA follows: TGTGCCAGCGGGGCCCCAGGGGGCGCAGATACGCAGTATTTT. Translation gives CASGAPGGADTQYF. Supplemented by reference TRBV7-9 and TRBJ2-3, the full variable domain reads DTGVSQNPRHKITKRGQNVTFRCDPISEHNRLYWYRQTLGQGPEFLTYFQNEAQLEKSRLLSDRFSAERPKGSFSTLEIQRTEQGDSAMYLCASGAPGGADTQYFGPGTRLTVL.

This chain links TRBV5-1 with TRBJ2-3, with D perhaps matching TRBD2 (5 bases). Germline lookup yields CDR1 SGHRS and CDR2 YFSETQ. The V end lost 5 bases, the J end lost 2 bases, and 9 bases lay between the germline ends. This CDR3 contains 13 residues. The CDR3 here is CASSLAPTDTQYF. CDR3 bases: TGCGCCAGCAGTCTAGCTCCCACAGATACGCAGTATTTT.

This chain uses TRBV6-5 with TRBJ2-3; D may be TRBD2 (6 bases). The CDR3 runs to 16 residues. Germline CDR1 reads MNHEY; CDR2 reads SVGAGI. Trimming removed 1 base from V and 3 bases from J, with 14 bases in between. Here the CDR3 reads CASSYFGGSGTDTQYF. CDR3 bases: TGTGCCAGCAGTTACTTTGGCGGAAGCGGGACAGATACGCAGTATTTT.

The V and J genes are TRBV15 and TRBJ2-7; D remains ambiguous. V was clipped by 0 bases and J by 5 bases, with 8 bases between them. The CDR3 consists of 13 residues. Per germline, CDR1 LNHNV and CDR2 YYDKDF (reference sequence). CDR3 sequence: CATSREVGDEQYF. CDR3 bases: TGTGCCACCAGCAGAGAGGTTGGGGACGAGCAGTACTTC.

The chain is built from TRBV5-1 and TRBJ1-1; tentatively, D is TRBD1 (6 bases). This CDR3 has 15 amino acids. V lost 1 base and J lost 1, with 11 bases in between. Germline CDR1 is SGHRS and CDR2 is YFSETQ. CDR3 sequence reads: CASSLSLGQNTEAFF. CDR3 bases: TGCGCCAGCAGCTTGTCATTGGGACAGAACACTGAAGCTTTCTTT. Looking up the rest from reference TRBV5-1 and TRBJ1-1 gives the full variable domain: KAGVTQTPRYLIKTRGQQVTLSCSPISGHRSVSWYQQTPGQGLQFLFEYFSETQRNKGNFPGRFSGRQFSNSRSEMNVSTLELGDSALYLCASSLSLGQNTEAFFGQGTRLTVV.

The chain is built from TRBV5-1 and TRBJ2-4; 7 bases line up with TRBD1. Per germline, CDR1 SGHRS and CDR2 YFSETQ. The CDR3 is made up of 19 amino acids. The junction had 17 bases not matched to a gene; V was cut back by 5 bases and J by 0 bases. The CDR3 protein is CASRQLRPGQELAKNIQYF. DNA of the CDR3: TGCGCCAGCAGACAACTCAGACCTGGACAGGAATTAGCCAAAAACATTCAGTACTTC.

V gene TRBV19 combines with J gene TRBJ2-3; no definite D call. CDR1 LNHDA and CDR2 SQIVND come from the germline V gene (reference sequence). The CDR3 covers 14 residues. Trimming took 1 base from V and 1 from J, leaving 6 bases between them. CDR3 sequence (DNA): TGTGCCAGTAGTATAGGAAGAGGCACAGATACGCAGTATTTT. Its translation is CASSIGRGTDTQYF.

This clone was recorded once. This sequence joins TRBV2 and TRBJ1-1; 9 bases match TRBD1. There are 14 residues in the CDR3. The V segment lost 7 bases and the J segment 5 bases; nucleotides outside the gene matches: 8. Germline-derived CDR1 and CDR2 are SNHLY and FYNNEI. The DNA for the CDR3 is TGTGCCAGCAACCGGGACAGGGTAGGGACTGAAGCTTTCTTT. Protein sequence: CASNRDRVGTEAFF.

This clone was seen just once. The V and J genes are TRBV29-1 and TRBJ2-1; D not certain. The germline gives CDR1 SQVTM, CDR2 ANQGSEA. The CDR3 runs 15 residues. The germline V and J ends were trimmed by 0 bases and 7 bases, with 16 bases remaining between them. This chain's CDR3 is CSVEDWIAGSNEQFF. The CDR3 DNA reads TGCAGCGTTGAAGACTGGATTGCAGGTAGTAATGAGCAGTTCTTC.

This chain links TRBV27 with TRBJ2-7; TRBD1 matches 7 bases. V was pared by 5 bases and J by 2 bases, with 6 bases of the junction left unmatched. Per germline, CDR1 MNHEY and CDR2 SMNVEV (reference sequence). This CDR3 has 14 residues. The CDR3: CASSMTGSPYEQYF. In DNA form, the CDR3 reads TGTGCCAGCAGTATGACAGGGTCCCCCTACGAGCAGTACTTC.

The genes are TRBV27 and TRBJ1-4; D unresolved. CDR3 size: 13 residues. Trimming took 3 bases from V and 8 from J, leaving 10 bases between them. Germline V gene data show CDR1 as MNHEY and CDR2 as SMNVEV (reference sequence). The CDR3 region has the DNA TGTGCCAGCAGTTTCACCCTCGGAGAAAAACTGTTTTTT. Residues: CASSFTLGEKLFF.

The chain joins TRBV19 to TRBJ1-2; no clear D gene. The CDR3 loop spans 13 amino acids. Germline CDR1 reads LNHDA; CDR2 reads SQIVND (reference sequence). V was pared by 7 bases and J by 7 bases, with 16 bases between. CDR3 amino acids: CASMLLFSGGYTF. CDR3 coding DNA: TGTGCCAGTATGTTACTCTTTAGCGGTGGCTACACCTTC.

This rearrangement joins TRBV2 to TRBJ2-5; D may be TRBD1 or TRBD2 (6 bases each). The CDR3 runs 15 residues. V lost 7 bases, J lost 5 bases, and 20 bases lay in between. CDR1 and CDR2 (germline): SNHLY, FYNNEI. The CDR3 DNA sequence: TGTGCCAGCACCCCAGTAGGGGGGCACGAGGAGACCCAGTACTTC. Translated: CASTPVGGHEETQYF.